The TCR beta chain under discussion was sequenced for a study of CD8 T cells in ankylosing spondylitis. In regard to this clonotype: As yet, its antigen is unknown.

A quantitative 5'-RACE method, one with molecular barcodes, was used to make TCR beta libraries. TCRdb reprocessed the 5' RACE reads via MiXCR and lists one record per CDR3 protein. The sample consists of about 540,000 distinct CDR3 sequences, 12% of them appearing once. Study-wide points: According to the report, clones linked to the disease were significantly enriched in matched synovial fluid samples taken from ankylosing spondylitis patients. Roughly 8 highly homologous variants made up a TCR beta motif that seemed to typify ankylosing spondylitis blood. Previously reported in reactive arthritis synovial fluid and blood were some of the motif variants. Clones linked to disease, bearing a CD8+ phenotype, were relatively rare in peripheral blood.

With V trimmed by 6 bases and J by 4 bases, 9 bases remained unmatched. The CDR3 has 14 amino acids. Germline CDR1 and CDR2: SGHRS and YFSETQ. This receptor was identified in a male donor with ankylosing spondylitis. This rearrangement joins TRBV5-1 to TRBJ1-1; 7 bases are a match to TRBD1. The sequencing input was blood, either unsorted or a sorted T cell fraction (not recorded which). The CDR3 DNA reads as TGCGCCAGCAAACAACAGGGGTCCGGCACTGAAGCTTTCTTT. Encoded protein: CASKQQGSGTEAFF.